This note documents a single T cell receptor beta chain sequence. The data were obtained in a study of PD-1 blockade in classical Hodgkin lymphoma. Data came from immunoSEQ multiplex PCR; TCRdb stores just in-frame clones and leaves some out. The sample lists around 65,000 clones, approximately 88% occurring once. Relapse was seen in all patients after autologous stem cell transplantation, and brentuximab vedotin exposure was variable. Trimming stripped 0 bases from V and 1 base from J, with 9 bases between. The V gene's germline CDR1 is SGHVS and CDR2 FQNEAQ. This CDR3 region has 15 residues. The sequencing used peripheral blood mononuclear cells (PBMCs), collected at baseline. This clonotype was obtained from a human donor with classical Hodgkin lymphoma. The chain joins TRBV7-8 to TRBJ1-2; tentatively, D is TRBD1 (5 bases). CDR3 coding DNA: TGTGCCAGCAGCTTAGCTCCCAGGGATAACTATGGCTACACCTTC. Encoded protein: CASSLAPRDNYGYTF.